Listed here are 27 T cell receptor beta chains from one sample, sequenced in a study of regulatory T cells in long-lasting Graves disease. Both iRepertoire HTBI primers and Arm-PCR of CDR3 regions were used to build the TCR beta libraries. Using its own MiXCR run on the multiplex PCR reads, TCRdb lists one record per CDR3 protein. The sample lists hundreds of thousands of distinct CDR3 sequences; approximately 22% were seen once. Time point noted: persistent/refractory GD, antithyroid drugs over 5 years with positive TRAb. After RNA was extracted from PBMCs, the TCR library was made from it. Material: peripheral blood mononuclear cells (PBMCs), obtained when the disease was refractory, from a patient treated with antithyroid drugs. The receptors derive from a female donor with Graves disease.

This clonotype was counted between two and nine times. V and J are TRBV11-2 and TRBJ1-3; D possibly corresponds to TRBD1 (5 bases). V shed 4 bases and J shed 2 bases, with 12 bases lying between them. CDR3 length: 15 residues. In germline, CDR1 is SGHAT, CDR2 FQNNGV. The CDR3: CASSSSIGAGNTIYF. CDR3 coding DNA: TGTGCCAGCAGCTCCTCCATAGGGGCTGGAAACACCATATATTTT.

This clonotype was counted only a few times. The gene calls are TRBV11-2 and TRBJ1-3; D gene ambiguous. This CDR3 spans 14 amino acids. V gave up 1 base and J gave up 0 bases, with 4 bases separating them. The germline V gene encodes CDR1 SGHAT and CDR2 FQNNGV. This CDR3 is CASSLGISGNTIYF. CDR3 DNA sequence: TGTGCCAGCAGCTTAGGTATCTCTGGAAACACCATATATTTT. The variable domain in full, with the rest retrieved from reference TRBV11-2 and TRBJ1-3, is EAGVAQSPRYKIIEKRQSVAFWCNPISGHATLYWYQQILGQGPKLLIQFQNNGVVDDSQLPKDRFSAERLKGVDSTLKIQPAKLEDSAVYLCASSLGISGNTIYFGEGSWLTVV.

In its sample, this clonotype was seen many times. V is TRBV6-1 and J is TRBJ2-2, with D perhaps TRBD1 or TRBD2 (5 bases each). V was clipped by 6 bases and J by 3 bases, with 11 bases between them. CDR1 is MNHNS, CDR2 SASEGT, per germline. The CDR3 length is 14 residues. The DNA of the CDR3 is TGTGCCAGCAGACCACAGGAGGACACCGGGGAGCTGTTTTTT. Translated: CASRPQEDTGELFF.

The rearrangement uses TRBV19 and TRBJ2-2, with D possibly TRBD2 on 6 matching bases. Germline CDR1 reads LNHDA; CDR2 reads SQIVND (reference sequence). V was trimmed by 7 bases and J by 4 bases, leaving 16 bases between them. The CDR3 extends over 15 amino acids. In DNA form, the CDR3 reads TGTGCCAGTACCGCCGGGGGTACGGGCACCGGGGAGCTGTTTTTT. This encodes CASTAGGTGTGELFF.

The chain couples TRBV6-5 to TRBJ2-1, with unresolved D. The V gene's germline CDR1 is MNHEY and CDR2 SVGAGI. Trimming cost V 0 bases and J 12 bases, with 18 bases left between them. This CDR3 contains 15 residues. CDR3 sequence (DNA): TGTGCCAGCAGTTACTCTTGGGAACAGATTGGTAGGCAGTTCTTC. Translated: CASSYSWEQIGRQFF.

The CDR3 bases are TGCAGCGTCGGGGCTACTAGCGGTGACACCGGGGAGCTGTTTTTT. It encodes CSVGATSGDTGELFF. V and J are TRBV29-1 and TRBJ2-2, with 8 bases matching TRBD2. Per the germline V gene, CDR1 is SQVTM and CDR2 is ANQGSEA. The CDR3 consists of 15 residues. The V and J ends lost 6 bases and 3 bases, in that order; junction bases with no gene match: 9.

This clonotype was found many times. This chain joins TRBV6-1 and TRBJ1-6, with 8 bases matching TRBD1. The germline V gene has CDR1 MNHNS and CDR2 SASEGT. J lost 10 bases, V lost 7 bases, and 9 bases had no gene match. This CDR3 has 14 amino acids. CDR3 region: CASTTDRVGSPLHF. In DNA, the CDR3 is TGTGCCAGCACCACGGACAGGGTTGGGTCACCCCTCCACTTT.

This clonotype was observed a handful of times. Mismatch with germline at one junction end may stem from a read error. The chain employs TRBV18 and TRBJ2-5; TRBD2 is a possible D gene (6 bases). Per germline, CDR1 KGHSH and CDR2 LQKENI. The CDR3 has 15 amino acids. CDR3 amino acids: CASSPLEGQMETQYF. CDR3 DNA: TGTGCCAGCTCCCCACTGGAGGGTCAGATGGAGACCCAGTACTTC.

Concerning this clonotype: A read error is likely here: a far larger clone is one base away. The CDR3 region has the DNA TGTGCCAGCAGTCCTCCTTTTAAGACAGGGAGAAACACTGGAGCTTTCTTT. Protein product: CASSPPFKTGRNTGAFF. This rearrangement joins TRBV19 to TRBJ1-1, with TRBD1 identical over 7 bases. Germline loops: CDR1 LNHDA, CDR2 SQIVND (reference sequence). The CDR3 has 17 residues.

The chain recombines TRBV3-1 with TRBJ1-5; 9 nucleotides match TRBD1. From germline, CDR1 is LGHDT and CDR2 YNNKEL (reference sequence). The CDR3 sequence is 14 residues long. V dropped 4 bases and J dropped 7; count of bases not matched to a gene: 5. CDR3 sequence reads: CASSPGDRDQPQHF. CDR3 coding DNA: TGTGCCAGCAGCCCGGGGGACAGGGACCAGCCCCAGCATTTT.

This clonotype was observed once. This chain joins TRBV20-1 and TRBJ2-3, with 8 bases matching TRBD2. CDR1 DFQATT and CDR2 SNEGSKA come from the germline V gene (reference sequence). V shed 1 base and J 9 bases; nucleotides not matched to a gene: 9. The CDR3 covers 14 residues. The CDR3 coding sequence is TGCAGTGCTAGAGGGACTAGCACCCAGGGGACGCAGTATTTT. Translating it yields CSARGTSTQGTQYF.

This clonotype was counted a single time. Compared with germline, one end of the junction differs, possibly owing to a read error. V usage is TRBV6-1 and J usage is TRBJ1-2, with 9 bases that match TRBD1. This CDR3 spans 16 amino acids. Germline V lookup: CDR1 MNHNS, CDR2 SASEGT. CDR3 loop: CASSQGQGLGLYGYAF. The CDR3 nucleotides read TGTGCCAGCAGCCAAGGACAGGGGCTCGGCCTATATGGCTACGCCTTC.

Remarks on this clonotype: This may stem from a read error, because a much larger clone lies one nucleotide away. V is TRBV6-9 and J is TRBJ2-7; possible D gene TRBD2, 6 bases. The germline V gene has CDR1 MNHGY and CDR2 SVAAGI. V was trimmed by 4 bases and J by 2 bases, leaving 15 bases between them. CDR3 length: 15 amino acids. This chain's CDR3 is CASSSPTGDAYEQYF. The DNA for the CDR3 is TGTGCCAGCAGTTCGCCGACGGGGGACGCCTACGAGCAGTACTTC.

The V call is TRBV7-3, the J call TRBJ1-1; D gene unclear. CDR1 and CDR2 from the germline V gene are SGHTA and FQGTGA. The CDR3 spans 14 residues. V lost 3 bases to trimming and J lost 3 bases, with 11 bases between them. Written as DNA, the CDR3 is TGTGCCAGCAGCTTGGTCCCGGTGGACACTGAAGCTTTCTTT. It is translated as CASSLVPVDTEAFF.

This clonotype was picked up many times. The rearrangement uses TRBV30 and TRBJ1-4; D is undetermined. In germline, CDR1 is GTSNPN, CDR2 SVGIG (reference sequence). The CDR3 has 14 amino acids. The V gene lost 0 bases and the J gene lost 12 bases, with 17 bases spanning the gap. The CDR3 sequence is CAWSVRGIWNELFF. CDR3 in DNA: TGTGCCTGGAGTGTACGCGGGATCTGGAACGAACTGTTTTTT.

This clonotype was counted at least ten times. This sequence joins TRBV28 and TRBJ2-3; D possibly corresponds to TRBD1 (6 bases). Germline V CDR1 and CDR2: MDHEN, SYDVKM. The length of the CDR3 is 14 residues. Trimming pared 3 bases from V and 6 bases from J, leaving 13 bases between. CDR3 nucleotide sequence: TGTGCCAGCAGTTTTTCCAGGGGCAGGGATACGCAGTATTTT. Its protein is CASSFSRGRDTQYF.

This clonotype has just one count. One end of the junction fails to match germline, which may point to a read error. The J gene is TRBJ2-1, the V gene TRBV20-1; 15 positions match TRBD2. The length of the CDR3 is 12 residues. The germline gives CDR1 DFQATT, CDR2 SNEGSKA (reference sequence). The CDR3 spells CSAPEGTSGGIF. The CDR3 DNA reads as TGCAGTGCCCCCGAGGGGACTAGCGGGGGGATTTTC.

This clonotype was seen ten or more times. The chain recombines TRBV6-2 or TRBV6-3 with TRBJ1-1; 9 positions agree with TRBD1. Trimming removed 8 bases from V and 3 bases from J; junction bases left unmatched: 19. The CDR3 contains 18 residues. Per germline, CDR1 MNHEY and CDR2 SVGEGT. CDR3 sequence (DNA): TGTGCCAGCCATAACTTGGGCAATCCCCGGGACAGGGACACTGAAGCTTTCTTT. Its protein product is CASHNLGNPRDRDTEAFF.

Ten or more counts support this clonotype. The rearrangement joins TRBV2 to TRBJ2-7, with D possibly matching TRBD2 (6 bases). Trimming cost V 7 bases and J 0 bases, with 16 bases left between them. Germline V gene lookup returns CDR1 SNHLY and CDR2 FYNNEI. This CDR3 spans 15 amino acids. CDR3 region: CASKLQRVNSYEQYF. The CDR3 DNA reads as TGTGCCAGCAAGCTTCAGCGGGTCAACTCCTACGAGCAGTACTTC.

The chain couples TRBV5-1 to TRBJ1-5, with D tentatively TRBD1 (5 bases). Trimming removed 4 bases at V and 6 bases at J, with 17 bases between. Germline V gene sequence: CDR1 SGHRS, CDR2 YFSETQ. The CDR3 is 15 amino acids. CDR3 in amino acids: CASSRGPLEGQPQHF. The CDR3 coding sequence is TGCGCCAGCAGCCGGGGACCCCTTGAGGGTCAGCCCCAGCATTTT.

This clonotype has a count of ten or more. The chain couples TRBV24-1 to TRBJ1-2; no firm D call. The CDR3 length is 14 residues. CDR1 is KGHDR and CDR2 is SFDVKD in the germline V gene. With 3 bases removed from V and 0 bases from J, the gap between germline ends came to 7 bases. CDR3 region: CATSDPTANYGYTF. In nucleotides, the CDR3 is TGTGCCACCAGTGATCCGACGGCTAACTATGGCTACACCTTC.

This clonotype was seen many times. The chain couples TRBV2 to TRBJ1-5; tentatively, D is TRBD1 (6 bases). The CDR3 has 16 residues. Between the trimmed V and J ends, which lost 6 bases and 7 bases, there was a span of 22 bases. Germline V gives CDR1 SNHLY, CDR2 FYNNEI. In DNA form, the CDR3 reads TGTGCCAGCAGCTCCAGGGGCGACCCCCTCGAACAGCCCCAGCATTTT. Encoded protein: CASSSRGDPLEQPQHF.

This clonotype was counted ten times or more. This chain connects TRBV5-6 to TRBJ1-2, with D perhaps matching TRBD1 (6 bases). Germline V CDR1 and CDR2: SGHDT, YYEEEE. The CDR3 consists of 14 residues. V was trimmed by 2 bases and J by 8 bases, leaving 16 bases between them. Written as DNA, the CDR3 is TGTGCCAGCAGCTTATTCGGACAGACGGGGGGCTACACCTTC. Translation gives CASSLFGQTGGYTF.

This clonotype was recorded a few times. This chain uses TRBV6-1 with TRBJ2-7; 10 bases are a match to TRBD2. Germline V gives CDR1 MNHNS, CDR2 SASEGT. V trimming: 6 bases; J trimming: 4 bases; junction bases outside the gene matches: 9. The CDR3 runs 15 residues. CDR3 amino acids: CASRAGTSEVYEQYF. DNA of the CDR3: TGTGCCAGCAGGGCCGGGACTAGCGAGGTTTACGAGCAGTACTTC.

The sample holds a few counts of this clonotype. The chain employs TRBV5-1 and TRBJ1-6, with D hard to call. V was clipped by 0 bases and J by 7 bases, with 11 bases between them. The CDR3 sequence is 15 residues long. CDR1 SGHRS and CDR2 YFSETQ come from the germline V gene. The CDR3 nucleotides read TGCGCCAGCAGCTTGGCCACTAGGGAGAATTCACCCCTCCACTTT. Protein product: CASSLATRENSPLHF. Full variable domain (rest looked up from reference TRBV5-1 and TRBJ1-6): KAGVTQTPRYLIKTRGQQVTLSCSPISGHRSVSWYQQTPGQGLQFLFEYFSETQRNKGNFPGRFSGRQFSNSRSEMNVSTLELGDSALYLCASSLATRENSPLHFGNGTRLTVT.

This clonotype was counted at least ten times. The rearrangement links TRBV18 to TRBJ1-6, with a possible D match to TRBD1 (5 bases). The CDR3 covers 12 residues. Germline V gene sequence: CDR1 KGHSH, CDR2 LQKENI. V was clipped by 8 bases and J by 7 bases, with 9 bases between them. DNA of the CDR3: TGTGCCAGCAGTCCAGGGAATTCACCCCTCCACTTT. The encoded protein is CASSPGNSPLHF. Based on the CDR3 plus reference TRBV18 and TRBJ1-6, the full variable domain is NAGVMQNPRHLVRRRGQEARLRCSPMKGHSHVYWYRQLPEEGLKFMVYLQKENIIDESGMPKERFSAEFPKEGPSILRIQQVVRGDSAAYFCASSPGNSPLHFGNGTRLTVT.

The chain uses TRBV6-2 or TRBV6-3 and TRBJ2-6, with D hard to call. Trimming pared 4 bases from V and 2 bases from J, leaving 9 bases between. Germline V gives CDR1 MNHEY, CDR2 SVGEGT. The CDR3 consists of 15 residues. CDR3 in DNA: TGTGCCAGCAGTTGGATCTCCCCTGGGGCCAACGTCCTGACTTTC. It is translated as CASSWISPGANVLTF.